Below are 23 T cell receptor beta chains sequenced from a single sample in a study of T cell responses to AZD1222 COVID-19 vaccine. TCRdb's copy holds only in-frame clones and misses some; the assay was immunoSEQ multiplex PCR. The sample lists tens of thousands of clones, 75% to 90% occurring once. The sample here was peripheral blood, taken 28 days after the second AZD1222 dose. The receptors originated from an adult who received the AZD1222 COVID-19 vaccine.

CDR3 loop: CASSSPQGNEQFF. In nucleotides, the CDR3 is TGTGCCAGCTCCTCGCCCCAGGGCAATGAGCAGTTCTTC. The chain couples TRBV6-6 to TRBJ2-1, with D possibly TRBD1 on 5 matching bases. Trimming stripped 8 bases from V and 6 bases from J, with 14 bases between. The CDR3 loop spans 13 amino acids. Looked up from germline, CDR1 is MNHNY and CDR2 is SVGAGI (reference sequence).

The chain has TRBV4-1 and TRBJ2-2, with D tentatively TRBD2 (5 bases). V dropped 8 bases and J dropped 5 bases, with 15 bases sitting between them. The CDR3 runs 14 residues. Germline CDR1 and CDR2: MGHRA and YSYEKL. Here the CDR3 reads CASQRAAETGELFF. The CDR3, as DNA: TGCGCCAGCCAAAGGGCAGCGGAAACCGGGGAGCTGTTTTTT.

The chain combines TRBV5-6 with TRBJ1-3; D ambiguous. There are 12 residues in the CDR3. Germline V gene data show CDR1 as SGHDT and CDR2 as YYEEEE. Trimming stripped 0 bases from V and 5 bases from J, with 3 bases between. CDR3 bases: TGTGCCAGCAGCTTGGGGCGAAACACCATATATTTT. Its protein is CASSLGRNTIYF.

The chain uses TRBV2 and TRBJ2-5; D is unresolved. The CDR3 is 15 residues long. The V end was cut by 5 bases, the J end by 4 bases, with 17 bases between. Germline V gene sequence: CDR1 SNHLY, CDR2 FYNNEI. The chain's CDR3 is CASSLFGKPGETQYF. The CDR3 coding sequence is TGTGCCAGCAGTCTTTTTGGCAAACCCGGAGAGACCCAGTACTTC.

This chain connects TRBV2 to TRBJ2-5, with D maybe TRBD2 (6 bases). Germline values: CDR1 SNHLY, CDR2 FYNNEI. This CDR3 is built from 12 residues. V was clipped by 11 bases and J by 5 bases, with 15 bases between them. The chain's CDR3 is CAGGYKEETQYF. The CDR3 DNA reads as TGTGCCGGGGGGTATAAAGAGGAGACCCAGTACTTC.

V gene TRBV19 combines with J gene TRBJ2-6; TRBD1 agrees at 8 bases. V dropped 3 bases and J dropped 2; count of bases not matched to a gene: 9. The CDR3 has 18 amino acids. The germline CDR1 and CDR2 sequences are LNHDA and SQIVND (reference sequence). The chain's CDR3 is CASSMSPGGAAGANVLTF. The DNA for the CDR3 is TGTGCCAGTAGTATGTCCCCAGGGGGCGCGGCTGGGGCCAACGTCCTGACTTTC. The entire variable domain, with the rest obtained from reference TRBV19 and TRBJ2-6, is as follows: DGGITQSPKYLFRKEGQNVTLSCEQNLNHDAMYWYRQDPGQGLRLIYYSQIVNDFQKGDIAEGYSVSREKKESFPLTVTSAQKNPTAFYLCASSMSPGGAAGANVLTFGAGSRLTVL.

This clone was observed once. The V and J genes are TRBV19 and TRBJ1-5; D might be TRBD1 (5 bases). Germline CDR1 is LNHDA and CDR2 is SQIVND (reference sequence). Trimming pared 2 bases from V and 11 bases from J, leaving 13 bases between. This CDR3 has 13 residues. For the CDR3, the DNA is TGTGCCAGTAGTATACCCCCGGACACAGCCCAGCATTTT. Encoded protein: CASSIPPDTAQHF.

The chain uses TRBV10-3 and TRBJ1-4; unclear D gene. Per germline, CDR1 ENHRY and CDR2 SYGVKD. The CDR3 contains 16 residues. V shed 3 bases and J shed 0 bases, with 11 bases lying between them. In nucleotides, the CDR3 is TGTGCCATCAGTGAAGGCAGGTCTGCAACTAATGAAAAACTGTTTTTT. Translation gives CAISEGRSATNEKLFF.

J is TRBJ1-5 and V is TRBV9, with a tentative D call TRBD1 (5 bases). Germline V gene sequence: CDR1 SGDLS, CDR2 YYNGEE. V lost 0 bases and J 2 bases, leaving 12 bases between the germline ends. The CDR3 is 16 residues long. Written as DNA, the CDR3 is TGTGCCAGCAGCGTAGGGGGAGGGGCGGGCAATCAGCCCCAGCATTTT. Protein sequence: CASSVGGGAGNQPQHF. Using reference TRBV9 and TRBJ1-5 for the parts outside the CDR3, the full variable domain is DSGVTQTPKHLITATGQRVTLRCSPRSGDLSVYWYQQSLDQGLQFLIQYYNGEERAKGNILERFSAQQFPDLHSELNLSSLELGDSALYFCASSVGGGAGNQPQHFGDGTRLSIL.

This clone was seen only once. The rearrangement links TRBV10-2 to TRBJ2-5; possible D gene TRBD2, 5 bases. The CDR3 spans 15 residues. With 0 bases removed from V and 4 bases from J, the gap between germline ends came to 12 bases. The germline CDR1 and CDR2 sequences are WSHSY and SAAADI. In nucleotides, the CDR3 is TGCGCCAGCAGTGAGTCCGGAGGACGTGGAGAGACCCAGTACTTC. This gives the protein CASSESGGRGETQYF.

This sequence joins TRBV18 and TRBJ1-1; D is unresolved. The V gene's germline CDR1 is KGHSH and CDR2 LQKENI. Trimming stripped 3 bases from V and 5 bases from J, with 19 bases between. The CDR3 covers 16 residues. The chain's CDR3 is CASSPSLTIAVTEAFF. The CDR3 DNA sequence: TGTGCCAGCTCACCTTCTCTGACAATAGCTGTGACTGAAGCTTTCTTT.

The CDR3 spells CASSEALSRGTRVETQYF. The CDR3 DNA follows: TGTGCCAGCAGTGAAGCGCTCTCAAGGGGCACCCGGGTGGAGACCCAGTACTTC. The genes are TRBV6-1 and TRBJ2-5, with D possibly TRBD1 on 5 matching bases. The CDR3 contains 18 residues. Trimming removed 0 bases from V and 5 bases from J, with 22 bases in between. From germline, CDR1 is MNHNS and CDR2 SASEGT.

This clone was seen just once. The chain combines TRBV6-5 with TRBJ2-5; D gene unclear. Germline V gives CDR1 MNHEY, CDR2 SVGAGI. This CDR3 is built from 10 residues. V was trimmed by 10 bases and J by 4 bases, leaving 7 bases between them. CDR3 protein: CATYRETQYF. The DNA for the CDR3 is TGTGCCACCTACCGAGAGACCCAGTACTTC.

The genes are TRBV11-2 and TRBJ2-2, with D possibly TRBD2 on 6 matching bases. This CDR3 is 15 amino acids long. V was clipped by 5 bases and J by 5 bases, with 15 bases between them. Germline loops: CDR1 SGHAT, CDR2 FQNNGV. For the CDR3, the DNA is TGTGCCAGCAGCCTGGGGGGAGGTCGAACCGGGGAGCTGTTTTTT. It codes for CASSLGGGRTGELFF.

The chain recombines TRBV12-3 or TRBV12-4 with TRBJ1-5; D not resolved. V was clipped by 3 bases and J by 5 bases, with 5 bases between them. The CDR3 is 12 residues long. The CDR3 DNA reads TGTGCCAGCAGTTTCCGTGATCAGCCCCAGCATTTT. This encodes CASSFRDQPQHF.

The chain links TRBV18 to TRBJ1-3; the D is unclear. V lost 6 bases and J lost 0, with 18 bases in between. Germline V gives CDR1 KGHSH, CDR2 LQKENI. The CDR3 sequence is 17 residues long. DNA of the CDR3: TGTGCCAGCTCCGACAAAACATCCGGTTACTCTGGAAACACCATATATTTT. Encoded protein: CASSDKTSGYSGNTIYF.

The CDR3 DNA is TGTGCCAGCAGCCGGGCGGGGAGCAATCAGCCCCAGCATTTT. Protein product: CASSRAGSNQPQHF. This chain uses TRBV6-6 with TRBJ1-5, with unresolved D. V lost 6 bases and J lost 1, with 10 bases in between. The CDR3 has 14 amino acids. Germline-derived CDR1 and CDR2 are MNHNY and SVGAGI (reference sequence).

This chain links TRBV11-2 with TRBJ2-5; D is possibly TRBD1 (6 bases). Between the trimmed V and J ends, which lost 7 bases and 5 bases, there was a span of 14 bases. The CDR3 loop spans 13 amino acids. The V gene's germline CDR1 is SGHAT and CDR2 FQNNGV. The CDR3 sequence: CASTTWGQETQYF. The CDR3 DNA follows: TGTGCCAGCACGACTTGGGGGCAGGAGACCCAGTACTTC.

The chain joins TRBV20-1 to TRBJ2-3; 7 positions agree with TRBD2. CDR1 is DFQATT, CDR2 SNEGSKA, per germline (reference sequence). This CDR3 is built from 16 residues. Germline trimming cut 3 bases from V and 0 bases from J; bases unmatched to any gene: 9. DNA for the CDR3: TGCAGTGCTAGTTGGGGCGGGAGCCTCAGCACAGATACGCAGTATTTT. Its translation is CSASWGGSLSTDTQYF.

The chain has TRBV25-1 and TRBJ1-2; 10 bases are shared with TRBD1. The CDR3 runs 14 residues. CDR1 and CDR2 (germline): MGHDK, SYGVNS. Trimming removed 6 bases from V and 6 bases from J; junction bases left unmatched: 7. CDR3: CASRDDRGQNGYTF. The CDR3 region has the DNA TGTGCCAGCAGAGACGACAGGGGGCAGAATGGCTACACCTTC.

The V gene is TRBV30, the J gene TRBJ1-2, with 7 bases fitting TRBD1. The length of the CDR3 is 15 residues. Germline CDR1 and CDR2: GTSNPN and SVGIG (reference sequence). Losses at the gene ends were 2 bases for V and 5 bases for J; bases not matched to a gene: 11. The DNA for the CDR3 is TGTGCCTGGAGTTACTCGGCAGGGGGGAAATATGGCTACACCTTC. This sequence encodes CAWSYSAGGKYGYTF.

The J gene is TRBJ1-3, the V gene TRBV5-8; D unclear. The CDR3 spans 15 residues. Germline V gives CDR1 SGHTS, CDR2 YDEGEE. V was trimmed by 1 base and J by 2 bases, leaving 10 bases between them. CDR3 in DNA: TGTGCCAGCAGCTTGCAGCGCTTTGCTGGAAACACCATATATTTT. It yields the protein CASSLQRFAGNTIYF.

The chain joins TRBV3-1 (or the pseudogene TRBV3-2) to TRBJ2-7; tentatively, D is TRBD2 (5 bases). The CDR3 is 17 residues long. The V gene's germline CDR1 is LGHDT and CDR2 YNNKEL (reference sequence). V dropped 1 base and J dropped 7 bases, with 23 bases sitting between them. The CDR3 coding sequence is TGTGCCAGCAGCCAAGGCCTCCCCAGCGGTGTACGAGGGGAGCAGTACTTC. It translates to CASSQGLPSGVRGEQYF.